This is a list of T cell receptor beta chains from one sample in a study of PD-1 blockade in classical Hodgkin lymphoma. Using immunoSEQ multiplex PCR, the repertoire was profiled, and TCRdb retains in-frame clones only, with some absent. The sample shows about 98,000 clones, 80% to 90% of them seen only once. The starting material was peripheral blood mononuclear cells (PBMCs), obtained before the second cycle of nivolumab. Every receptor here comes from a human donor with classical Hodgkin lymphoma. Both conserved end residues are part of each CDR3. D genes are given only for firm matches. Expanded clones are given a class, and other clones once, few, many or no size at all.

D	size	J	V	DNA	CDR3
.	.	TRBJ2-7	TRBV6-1	TGTGCCAGCAGGGCTACAGGGTTCTCCTACGAGCAGTACTTC	CASRATGFSYEQYF
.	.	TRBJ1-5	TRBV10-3	TGTGCCGCCGCGGCTATAAGCAATCAGCCCCAGCATTTT	CAAAAISNQPQHF
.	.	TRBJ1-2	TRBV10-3	TGTGCCATCGCGGGGACTAACTATGGCTACACCTTC	CAIAGTNYGYTF
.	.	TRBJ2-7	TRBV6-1	TGTGCCAGCACCAAAACTCAATACGATTACGAGCAGTACTTC	CASTKTQYDYEQYF
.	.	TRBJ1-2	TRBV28	TGTGCCAGCAGTTTATTTTCGGGCAGCCTCGACCCTAACTATGGCTACACCTTC	CASSLFSGSLDPNYGYTF
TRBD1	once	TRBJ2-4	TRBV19	TGTGCCAGTAGCAAGGGGACAGGGGTCAAAAACATTCAGTACTTC	CASSKGTGVKNIQYF
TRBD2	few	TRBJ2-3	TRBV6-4	TGTGCCAGCAGTCAACTAGCGGGAGCAGATACGCAGTATTTT	CASSQLAGADTQYF
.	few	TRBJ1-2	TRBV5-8	TGTGCCAGCAGCCTGGGGGTACGGTACACCTTC	CASSLGVRYTF
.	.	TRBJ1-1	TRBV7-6	TGTGCCAGCATGCAGGGGAACATGAACACTGAAGCTTTCTTT	CASMQGNMNTEAFF
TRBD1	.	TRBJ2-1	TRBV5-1	TGCGCCAGCAGCTTGGGGGGGACAGGGCCCCACAATGAGCAGTTCTTC	CASSLGGTGPHNEQFF
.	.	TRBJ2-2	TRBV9	TGTGCCAGCAGCGTAGAAGGTCTAGCGAACACCGGGGAGCTGTTTTTT	CASSVEGLANTGELFF
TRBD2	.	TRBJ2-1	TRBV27	TGTGCCAGCAGTACCTCCAGACTAGCGGGAGGACGATACAATGAGCAGTTCTTC	CASSTSRLAGGRYNEQFF
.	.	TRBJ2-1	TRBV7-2	TGTGCCAGCAGCTTAGCGTTCCAGCGGAAGAATGAGCAGTTCTTC	CASSLAFQRKNEQFF
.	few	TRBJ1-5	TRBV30	TGTGCCTGGAGTGTGGGGATGGGGCAGCCCCAGCATTTT	CAWSVGMGQPQHF
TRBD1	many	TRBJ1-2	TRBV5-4	TGTGCCAGCAGCTTGGATGACGGACAGGGCGATGGCTACACCTTC	CASSLDDGQGDGYTF
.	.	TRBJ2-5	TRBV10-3	TGTGCCATCAGTGAAGGGGGGACCCAGTACTTC	CAISEGGTQYF
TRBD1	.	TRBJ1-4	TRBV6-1	TGTGCCAGTCAGACGACAGGGGCAGGGGAAAAACTGTTTTTT	CASQTTGAGEKLFF
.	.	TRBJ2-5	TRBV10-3	TGTGCCATCGGGGGGGACAGCCCCCGGGAGACCCAGTACTTC	CAIGGDSPRETQYF
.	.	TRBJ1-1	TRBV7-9	TGTGCCAGCAGCCCAAGGACGGCGAACACTGAAGCTTTCTTT	CASSPRTANTEAFF
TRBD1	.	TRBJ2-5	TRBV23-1	TGCGCCAGCAGTCCCCGGGTGGGACAGGGGTACCAAGAGACCCAGTACTTC	CASSPRVGQGYQETQYF
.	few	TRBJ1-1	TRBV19	TGTGCCAGTAGTATGATAATCGGGCAGGGGAAGAGCTCGAACACTGAAGCTTTCTTT	CASSMIIGQGKSSNTEAFF
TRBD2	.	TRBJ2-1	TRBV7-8	TGTGCCAGCAGACCGGGACTAGCGAAACCATTCTCCTACAATGAGCAGTTCTTC	CASRPGLAKPFSYNEQFF
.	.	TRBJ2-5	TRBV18	TGTGCCAGCTCACCGTCGCGGGAAGGGTTAGAGACCCAGTACTTC	CASSPSREGLETQYF
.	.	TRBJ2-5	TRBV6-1	TGTGCCAGCAGGCCGGGACGCACCCAAGAGACCCAGTACTTC	CASRPGRTQETQYF
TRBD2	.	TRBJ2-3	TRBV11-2	TGTGCCAGCAGCTTTAGGGAGACTAGCGCGAGGGGGGCAGATACGCAGTATTTT	CASSFRETSARGADTQYF
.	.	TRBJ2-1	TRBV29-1	TGCAGCGCACCCCGGTGGGGAAGCAACAATGAGCAGTTCTTC	CSAPRWGSNNEQFF
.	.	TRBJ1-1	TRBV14	TGTGCCAGCAGCCAAGTGCTGGGTGGCACTGAAGCTTTCTTT	CASSQVLGGTEAFF